The sample holds a few counts of the clone carrying this T cell receptor beta chain. Its cognate antigen is unknown. This sample was taken from a study of shared clonotypes between healthy human individuals. General study findings and limits: Relative to memory subsets, naive subsets generally showed larger estimated richness.

Using immunoSEQ multiplex PCR, the repertoire was profiled, and TCRdb retains in-frame clones only, with some absent. The sample consists of 1,500,000 or so clones, about 96% of them appearing once. The CDR3 is 14 amino acids. Looked up from germline, CDR1 is SEHNR and CDR2 is FQNEAQ (reference sequence). The V and J ends lost 6 bases and 4 bases, in that order; junction bases with no gene match: 8. Sequenced input: naive CD4+ T cells sorted from blood. The subset was: CD45RA+ positively selected. V gene TRBV7-9 combines with J gene TRBJ1-1; 7 positions agree with TRBD1. This TCR derives from a man younger than 40 in good health. In DNA, the CDR3 is TGTGCCAGCAGGCCTACCGGGACAGCCACTGAAGCTTTCTTT. Its translation is CASRPTGTATEAFF. The whole variable domain, remainder taken from reference TRBV7-9 and TRBJ1-1, is DTGVSQNPRHKITKRGQNVTFRCDPISEHNRLYWYRQTLGQGPEFLTYFQNEAQLEKSRLLSDRFSAERPKGSFSTLEIQRTEQGDSAMYLCASRPTGTATEAFFGQGTRLTVV.